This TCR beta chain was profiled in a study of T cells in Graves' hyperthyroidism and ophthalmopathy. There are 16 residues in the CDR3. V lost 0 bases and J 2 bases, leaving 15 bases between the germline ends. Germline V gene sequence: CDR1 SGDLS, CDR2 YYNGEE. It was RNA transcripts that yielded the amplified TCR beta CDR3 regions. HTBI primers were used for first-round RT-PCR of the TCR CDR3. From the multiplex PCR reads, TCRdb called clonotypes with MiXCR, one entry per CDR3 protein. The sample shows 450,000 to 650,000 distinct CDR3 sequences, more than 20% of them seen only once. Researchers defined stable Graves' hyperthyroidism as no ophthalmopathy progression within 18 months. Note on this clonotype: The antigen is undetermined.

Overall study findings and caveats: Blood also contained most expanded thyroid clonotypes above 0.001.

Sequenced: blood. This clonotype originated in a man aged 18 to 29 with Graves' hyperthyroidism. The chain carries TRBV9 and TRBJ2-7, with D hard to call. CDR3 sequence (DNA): TGTGCCAGCAGCGTAGAGGCTAGGGCGCAGACCTACGAGCAGTACTTC. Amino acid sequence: CASSVEARAQTYEQYF. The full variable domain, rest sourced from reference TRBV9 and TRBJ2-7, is DSGVTQTPKHLITATGQRVTLRCSPRSGDLSVYWYQQSLDQGLQFLIQYYNGEERAKGNILERFSAQQFPDLHSELNLSSLELGDSALYFCASSVEARAQTYEQYFGPGTRLTVT.